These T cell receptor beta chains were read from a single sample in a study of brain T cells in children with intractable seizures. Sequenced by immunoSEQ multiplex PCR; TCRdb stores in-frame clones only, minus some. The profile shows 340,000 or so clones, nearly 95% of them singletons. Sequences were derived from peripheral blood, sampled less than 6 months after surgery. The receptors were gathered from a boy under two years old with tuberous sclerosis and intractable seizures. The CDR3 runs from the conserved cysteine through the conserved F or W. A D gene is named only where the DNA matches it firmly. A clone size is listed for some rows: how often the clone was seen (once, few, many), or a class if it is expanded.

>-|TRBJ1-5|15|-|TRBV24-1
CATSPRGGGNQPQHF
TGTGCCACCAGTCCCAGGGGAGGTGGCAATCAGCCCCAGCATTTT
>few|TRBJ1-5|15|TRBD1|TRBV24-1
CATSDSDRAGQPQHF
TGTGCCACCAGTGATTCTGACAGGGCTGGTCAGCCCCAGCATTTT
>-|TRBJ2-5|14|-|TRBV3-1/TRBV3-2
CASSQGPGRETQYF
TGTGCCAGCAGCCAAGGACCGGGGCGAGAGACCCAGTACTTC
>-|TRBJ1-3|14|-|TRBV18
CASSWDNSGNTIYF
TGTGCCAGCTCATGGGACAACTCTGGAAACACCATATATTTT
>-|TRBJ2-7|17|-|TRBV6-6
CASSPEVARTESYEQYF
TGTGCCAGCAGTCCGGAGGTTGCCCGGACGGAGTCCTACGAGCAGTACTTC
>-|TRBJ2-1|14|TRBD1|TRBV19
CASRHLTGYNEQFF
TGTGCCAGTAGGCATCTGACAGGGTACAATGAGCAGTTCTTC
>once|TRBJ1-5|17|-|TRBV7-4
CASSPGRVGVANQPQHF
TGTGCCAGCAGCCCCGGGAGGGTTGGGGTTGCTAATCAGCCCCAGCATTTT
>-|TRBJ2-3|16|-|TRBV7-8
CASSLEVQPSTDTQYF
TGTGCCAGCAGCTTAGAGGTACAGCCAAGCACGGATACGCAGTATTTT
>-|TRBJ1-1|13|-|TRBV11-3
CASSLGSGTEAFF
TGTGCCAGCAGCTTGGGGTCGGGCACTGAAGCTTTCTTT
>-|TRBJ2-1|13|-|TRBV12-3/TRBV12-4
CASSLRSFRGQFF
TGTGCCAGCAGTTTAAGGTCCTTCAGGGGGCAGTTCTTC
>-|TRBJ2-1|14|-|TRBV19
CASKTDQVYNEQFF
TGTGCCAGTAAAACGGACCAGGTTTACAATGAGCAGTTCTTC
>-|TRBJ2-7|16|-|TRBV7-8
CASSSGASWDPYEQYF
TGTGCCAGCAGCTCAGGGGCTTCCTGGGACCCCTACGAGCAGTACTTC
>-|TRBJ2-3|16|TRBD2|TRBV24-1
CATSDLKREGRDTQYF
TGTGCCACCAGTGATCTAAAGCGGGAGGGCAGAGATACGCAGTATTTT